The 18 T cell receptor beta chains in this list originate from one sample, sequenced in a study of Tregs in tolerant kidney transplant recipients. The assay was immunoSEQ multiplex PCR, and TCRdb's table has in-frame clones only and misses some. The sample holds some 66,000 clones, roughly 92% seen once. This specimen was CD8+ T cells from blood, taken before the transplant. These receptors were collected from a human donor who received a combined kidney and bone marrow transplant.

This clone was recorded only once. The gene calls are TRBV19 and TRBJ2-6, with D possibly TRBD1 on 6 matching bases. Germline loops: CDR1 LNHDA, CDR2 SQIVND (reference sequence). This CDR3 has 15 residues. The V and J ends lost 0 bases and 4 bases respectively, with 7 bases between them. The chain's CDR3 is CASSIEGAGANVLTF. CDR3 coding DNA: TGTGCCAGTAGTATAGAGGGGGCCGGGGCCAACGTCCTGACTTTC.

CDR3 protein: CASSLGFGSGDEQYF. CDR3 nucleotide sequence: TGTGCCAGCAGCTTAGGATTCGGGTCCGGCGACGAGCAGTACTTC. This chain connects TRBV11-2 to TRBJ2-7, with D unresolved. The CDR3 has 15 residues. V lost 1 base and J 5 bases, leaving 15 bases between the germline ends. Looked up from germline, CDR1 is SGHAT and CDR2 is FQNNGV.

This chain links TRBV10-3 with TRBJ1-1; maybe TRBD1 (6 bases). The germline V gene has CDR1 ENHRY and CDR2 SYGVKD. V was trimmed by 3 bases and J by 1 base, leaving 12 bases between them. This CDR3 is 15 amino acids long. The CDR3: CAISDQQGRNTEAFF. CDR3 bases: TGTGCCATCAGTGATCAACAGGGAAGGAACACTGAAGCTTTCTTT.

The chain employs TRBV4-3 and TRBJ2-1; 11 nucleotides match TRBD2. In germline, CDR1 is LGHNA, CDR2 YSLEER. This CDR3 is built from 18 residues. Losses at the gene ends were 0 bases for V and 4 bases for J; bases not matched to a gene: 8. This CDR3 reads CASSQDSSGGAPYNEQFF. For the CDR3, the DNA is TGCGCCAGCAGCCAAGATAGTAGCGGGGGGGCTCCGTACAATGAGCAGTTCTTC.

V gene TRBV15 combines with J gene TRBJ1-3; tentatively, D is TRBD1 (5 bases). The CDR3 spans 15 residues. Germline loops: CDR1 LNHNV, CDR2 YYDKDF (reference sequence). The V end was cut by 0 bases, the J end by 1 base, with 7 bases between. As DNA, the CDR3 is TGTGCCACCAGCAGAGACACAGGATCTGGAAACACCATATATTTT. Translating it yields CATSRDTGSGNTIYF.

The J gene is TRBJ2-7, the V gene TRBV5-4; maybe TRBD1 (5 bases). The CDR3 sequence is 13 residues long. V lost 3 bases, J lost 4 bases, and 11 bases lay in between. Germline assignment: CDR1 SGHNT and CDR2 YYREEE (reference sequence). The CDR3 region is CASSSGHEYEQYF. In DNA, the CDR3 is TGTGCCAGCAGCTCCGGACACGAATACGAGCAGTACTTC.

The table lists this clone with a count of one. The chain uses TRBV7-9 and TRBJ2-7, with 8 bases lining up with TRBD1. CDR3 length: 16 amino acids. Trimming at V came to 3 bases and at J to 0 bases, leaving 7 bases not matched to a gene. Per germline, CDR1 SEHNR and CDR2 FQNEAQ (reference sequence). In DNA, the CDR3 is TGTGCCAGCAGCTTTGGACCGGGACAGGTCTCCTACGAGCAGTACTTC. It encodes CASSFGPGQVSYEQYF.

The chain employs TRBV4-3 and TRBJ2-1; maybe TRBD2 (5 bases). CDR1 and CDR2 from the germline V gene are LGHNA and YSLEER. The CDR3 contains 13 residues. V lost 4 bases to trimming and J lost 9 bases, with 13 bases between them. Written as DNA, the CDR3 is TGCGCCAGCAGCCGAGGACTCCTTGGTGAGCAGTTCTTC. Its protein product is CASSRGLLGEQFF.

The chain carries TRBV30 and TRBJ2-7; TRBD1 is a possible D gene (6 bases). Trimming pared 2 bases from V and 3 bases from J, leaving 14 bases between. The CDR3 contains 14 residues. Germline lookup yields CDR1 GTSNPN and CDR2 SVGIG (reference sequence). The CDR3: CAWSSYLQGYEQYF. As DNA, the CDR3 is TGTGCCTGGAGTTCCTATTTACAGGGCTACGAGCAGTACTTC. Full variable domain (missing parts from reference TRBV30 and TRBJ2-7): SQTIHQWPATLVQPVGSPLSLECTVEGTSNPNLYWYRQAAGRGLQLLFYSVGIGQISSEVPQNLSASRPQDRQFILSSKKLLLSDSGFYLCAWSSYLQGYEQYFGPGTRLTVT.

CDR3 coding DNA: TGCGCCAGCGGCCCGGGACAGGACTATGGCTACACCTTC. It codes for CASGPGQDYGYTF. The chain joins TRBV4-3 to TRBJ1-2, with 8 bases fitting TRBD1. V lost 8 bases to trimming and J lost 3 bases; unmatched junction nucleotides: 5. Germline lookup yields CDR1 LGHNA and CDR2 YSLEER. CDR3 length: 13 amino acids.

The rearrangement uses TRBV10-3 and TRBJ2-1, with TRBD2 as a possible D gene (6 bases). Germline V gene lookup returns CDR1 ENHRY and CDR2 SYGVKD. This CDR3 comprises 14 residues. V was cut by 4 bases and J by 5 bases, with 12 bases left in between. CDR3 coding DNA: TGTGCCATCAGTGCTGGCGGGGTCCACAATGAGCAGTTCTTC. This encodes CAISAGGVHNEQFF.

CDR3 protein: CASSYSDRFGTGELFF. The CDR3 region has the DNA TGTGCCAGCAGTTACTCGGACAGGTTTGGTACCGGGGAGCTGTTTTTT. V gene TRBV6-5 combines with J gene TRBJ2-2, with 7 nucleotides matching TRBD1. Looked up from germline, CDR1 is MNHEY and CDR2 is SVGAGI. J was trimmed by 5 bases and V by 0 bases; bases with no gene match: 6. The CDR3 runs to 16 residues.

V and J are TRBV10-3 and TRBJ2-2; D ambiguous. V lost 0 bases to trimming and J lost 4 bases, with 12 bases between them. This CDR3 contains 16 residues. Germline CDR1 reads ENHRY; CDR2 reads SYGVKD. CDR3 residues: CAISESIGSTTGELFF. The DNA of the CDR3 is TGTGCCATCAGTGAGTCGATAGGTAGCACCACCGGGGAGCTGTTTTTT.

Comments on this clone: The junction and the germline gene differ at one end; a read error may be behind it. The gene calls are TRBV28 and TRBJ2-4; D might be TRBD2 (5 bases). The CDR3 totals 11 residues. Germline V gene data show CDR1 as MDHEN and CDR2 as SYDVKM. The CDR3 sequence: CANSGLNIQYF. In nucleotides, the CDR3 is TGTGCCAACAGTGGACTAAACATTCAGTACTTC.

CDR3 amino acids: CASSPTQAGGRMKDNEQFF. The DNA for the CDR3 is TGTGCCAGCAGCCCCACCCAAGCGGGGGGGCGGATGAAGGACAATGAGCAGTTCTTC. V gene TRBV4-2 combines with J gene TRBJ2-1; 10 bases fit TRBD2. The J segment lost 5 bases and the V segment lost 4 bases, leaving 17 bases of the junction unmatched. Germline lookup yields CDR1 LGHNA and CDR2 YNFKEQ. The CDR3 spans 19 residues.

The chain combines TRBV13 with TRBJ2-1; TRBD2 matches at 9 bases. CDR1 is PRHDT, CDR2 FYEKMQ, per germline (reference sequence). The CDR3 length is 16 residues. The V and J ends lost 4 bases and 7 bases, in that order; junction bases with no gene match: 11. The CDR3 protein is CASSSETSGGLNEQFF. In DNA form, the CDR3 reads TGTGCCAGCAGCTCCGAGACTAGCGGTGGATTGAATGAGCAGTTCTTC.

V gene TRBV11-2 combines with J gene TRBJ2-5; 9 bases line up with TRBD2. The J call may be incorrect, as the DNA end agrees better with TRBJ2-7. CDR3 size: 15 residues. CDR1 SGHAT and CDR2 FQNNGV come from the germline V gene. DNA for the CDR3: TGTGCCAGCAGCTCTCCAAGCGGGGGGCCCTACGAGCAGTACTTC. Its protein product is CASSSPSGGPYEQYF.

J is TRBJ1-2 and V is TRBV4-1, with 8 bases that match TRBD1. V lost 1 base, J lost 2 bases, and 0 bases stayed unmatched. The CDR3 loop spans 14 amino acids. The germline gives CDR1 MGHRA, CDR2 YSYEKL. The CDR3 here is CASSQGTGNYGYTF. CDR3 nucleotides: TGCGCCAGCAGCCAAGGGACAGGGAACTATGGCTACACCTTC.